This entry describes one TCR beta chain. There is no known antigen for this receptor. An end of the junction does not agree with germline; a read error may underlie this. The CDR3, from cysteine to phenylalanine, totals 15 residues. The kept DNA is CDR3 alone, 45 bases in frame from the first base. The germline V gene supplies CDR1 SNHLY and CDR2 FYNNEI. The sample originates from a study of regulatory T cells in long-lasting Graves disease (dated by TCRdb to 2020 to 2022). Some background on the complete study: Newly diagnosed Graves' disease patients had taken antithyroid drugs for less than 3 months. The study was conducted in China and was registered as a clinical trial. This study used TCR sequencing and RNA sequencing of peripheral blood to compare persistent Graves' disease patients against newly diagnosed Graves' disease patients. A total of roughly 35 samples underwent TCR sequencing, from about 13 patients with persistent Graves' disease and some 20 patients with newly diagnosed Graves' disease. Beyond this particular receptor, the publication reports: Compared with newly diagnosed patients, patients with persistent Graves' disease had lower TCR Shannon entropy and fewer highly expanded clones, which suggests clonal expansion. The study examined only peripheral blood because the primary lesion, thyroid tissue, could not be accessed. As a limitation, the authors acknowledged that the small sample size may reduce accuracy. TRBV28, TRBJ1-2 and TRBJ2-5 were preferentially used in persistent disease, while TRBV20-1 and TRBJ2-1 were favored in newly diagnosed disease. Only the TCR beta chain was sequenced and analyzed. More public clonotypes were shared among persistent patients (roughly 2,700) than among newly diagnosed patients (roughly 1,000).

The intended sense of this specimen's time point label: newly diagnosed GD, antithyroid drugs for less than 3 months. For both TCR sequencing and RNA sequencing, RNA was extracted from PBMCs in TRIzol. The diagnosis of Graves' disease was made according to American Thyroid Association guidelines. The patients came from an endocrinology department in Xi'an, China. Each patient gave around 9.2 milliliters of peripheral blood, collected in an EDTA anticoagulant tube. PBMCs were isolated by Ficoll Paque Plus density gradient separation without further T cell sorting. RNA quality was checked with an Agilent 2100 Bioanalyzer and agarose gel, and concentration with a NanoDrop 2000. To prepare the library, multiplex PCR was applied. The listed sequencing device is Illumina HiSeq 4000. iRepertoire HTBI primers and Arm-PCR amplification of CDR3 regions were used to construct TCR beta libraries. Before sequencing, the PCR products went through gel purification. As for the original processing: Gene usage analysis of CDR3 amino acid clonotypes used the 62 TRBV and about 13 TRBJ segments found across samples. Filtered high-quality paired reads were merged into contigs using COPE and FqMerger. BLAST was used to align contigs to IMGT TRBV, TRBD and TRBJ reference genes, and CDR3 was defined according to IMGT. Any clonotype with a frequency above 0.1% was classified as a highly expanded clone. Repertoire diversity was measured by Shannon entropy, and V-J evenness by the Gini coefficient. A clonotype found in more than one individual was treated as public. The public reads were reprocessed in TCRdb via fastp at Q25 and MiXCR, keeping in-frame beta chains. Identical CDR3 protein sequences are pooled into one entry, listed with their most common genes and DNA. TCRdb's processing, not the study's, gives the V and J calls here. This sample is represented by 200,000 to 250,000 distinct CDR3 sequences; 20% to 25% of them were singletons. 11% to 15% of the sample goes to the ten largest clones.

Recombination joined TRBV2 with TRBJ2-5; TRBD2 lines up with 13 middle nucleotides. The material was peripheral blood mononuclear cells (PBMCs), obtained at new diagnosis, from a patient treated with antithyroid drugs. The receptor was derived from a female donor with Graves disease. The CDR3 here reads CASSEGLAGTTTQYF. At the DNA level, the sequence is TGCGCCAGCAGTGAGGGACTAGCGGGGACTACGACCCAGTACTTC.